This note documents a single T cell receptor beta chain sequence. The source of the sample is a study of Ad26.COV2.S vaccination and SARS-CoV-2 variants. Study background: Donor participated within the Ad26.COV2.S arm of the COV1001 trial. By the intramuscular route, Ad26.COV2.S was given once, or twice 56 days apart.

Treatment noted: roughly 18 received Ad26.COV2.S at low or high dose, single or two shots; roughly 5 received placebo; per-sample allocation not given. Samples were taken on day 63 after the first vaccine or placebo injection. Clones were read by immunoSEQ multiplex PCR, and TCRdb kept only the in-frame ones, dropping some. The profile covers some 270,000 clones, with 70% to 90% appearing a single time and just under 3% taken by the ten largest. Between the trimmed V and J ends, which lost 6 bases and 3 bases, there was a span of 11 bases. This CDR3 is 13 amino acids long. The V gene's germline CDR1 is SGHRS and CDR2 YFSETQ.

This chain links TRBV5-1 with TRBJ2-3; D not resolved. Here the sequenced sample was peripheral blood, taken in a trial of Ad26.COV2.S vaccine versus placebo. The sequence was collected from a person aged 18-65 years who received the Ad26.COV2.S COVID-19 vaccine or a placebo. CDR3 bases: TGCGCCAGCACCCGCGGACGGACAGATACGCAGTATTTT. Protein product: CASTRGRTDTQYF.